Ten or more counts support the clone carrying this TCR beta chain. As yet, its antigen is unknown. This CDR3 is 18 amino acids long. Germline CDR1 MDHEN, CDR2 SYDVKM. The J segment lost 3 bases and the V segment lost 4 bases, leaving 7 bases of the junction unmatched. The entry originates in a study of T cells in Graves' hyperthyroidism and ophthalmopathy. Study results and caveats: Among thyroid clonotypes expanded above 0.001, most also appeared in blood.

RNA transcripts served as the template for amplifying TCR beta CDR3 regions. The HTBI set primed first-round TCR CDR3 RT-PCR. TCRdb called the multiplex PCR reads again in MiXCR, with one record for every CDR3 protein. Of fewer than 850,000 distinct CDR3 sequences listed, approximately 15% are singletons. Exclusions: uncontrolled infection, other autoimmune disease, pregnancy, lactation. PBMCs stemmed from 8.5 to 10 ml fresh peripheral blood. Sequenced sample: blood. The sequence was collected from a man aged 50-59 years with Graves' hyperthyroidism. The chain joins TRBV28 to TRBJ2-3; 16 nucleotides agree with TRBD2. Written as DNA, the CDR3 is TGTGCCAGCAGTTCCGGGACTAGCGGGAGGGGTCTGACAGATACGCAGTATTTT. Encoded protein: CASSSGTSGRGLTDTQYF.